These T cell receptor beta chains were read from a single sample in a study of T cell changes during pregnancy in multiple sclerosis. Libraries were prepared by immunoSEQ multiplex PCR; TCRdb keeps only in-frame clonotypes and omits some of them. The sample carries 45,000 to 50,000 clones, about 90% recorded once. The material was CD4+ T cells from peripheral blood mononuclear cells, obtained in the second trimester of pregnancy. The source of these receptors is a female donor in good health, enrolled as a control in a pregnancy study. Each CDR3 is given with its conserved first and last residue. D genes are given only for firm matches. Clone size, where shown, is once, few, many, or a class for clones that have expanded.

TRBJ1-2	15	TRBV27	NA	NA	CASSTVPSRENGYTF	TGTGCCAGCTCCACAGTTCCGAGCAGGGAAAATGGCTACACCTTC
TRBJ1-5	13	TRBV5-6	NA	NA	CASSLDPNQPQHF	TGTGCCAGCAGCTTGGATCCTAATCAGCCCCAGCATTTT
TRBJ1-4	14	TRBV6-6	TRBD1	NA	CASSPGQSNEKLFF	TGTGCCAGCAGCCCGGGACAGAGTAATGAAAAACTGTTTTTT
TRBJ2-1	15	TRBV5-4	NA	NA	CASSLARGRDNEQFF	TGTGCCAGCAGCTTGGCTCGCGGCAGAGACAATGAGCAGTTCTTC
TRBJ1-5	15	TRBV7-9	NA	NA	CASRKDSFGNQPQHF	TGTGCCAGCAGAAAAGACAGTTTTGGCAATCAGCCCCAGCATTTT
TRBJ1-4	15	TRBV6-4	NA	NA	CASSANGRSGEKLFF	TGTGCCAGCAGTGCCAACGGTCGGTCTGGTGAAAAACTGTTTTTT
TRBJ2-7	15	TRBV5-4	NA	NA	CASSLGRGVSYEQYF	TGTGCCAGCAGCTTGGGCAGGGGGGTCTCCTACGAGCAGTACTTC
TRBJ1-5	14	TRBV18	NA	NA	CASSPGQHNQPQHF	TGTGCCAGCTCACCAGGGCAGCACAATCAGCCCCAGCATTTT
TRBJ1-4	16	TRBV6-1	TRBD1	NA	CASSEAAGQGNEKLFF	TGTGCCAGCAGTGAAGCCGCAGGACAGGGGAATGAAAAACTGTTTTTT
TRBJ2-4	14	TRBV13	NA	NA	CASSSTGFVDIQYF	TGTGCCAGCAGCTCTACAGGGTTTGTAGACATTCAGTACTTC
TRBJ2-7	13	TRBV19	NA	once	CASSTRLGGEQYF	TGTGCCAGTAGTACCCGACTAGGAGGCGAGCAGTACTTC
TRBJ2-5	15	TRBV7-2	NA	NA	CASSVRTAQQETQYF	TGTGCCAGCAGCGTTCGAACAGCCCAGCAAGAGACCCAGTACTTC
TRBJ1-4	17	TRBV5-6	NA	NA	CASGTGARQLTNEKLFF	TGTGCCTCCGGCACAGGCGCCCGACAGCTAACTAATGAAAAACTGTTTTTT
TRBJ1-3	17	TRBV4-3	NA	NA	CASSQDLRGGRGNTIYF	TGCGCCAGCAGCCAAGATCTTAGGGGGGGCCGTGGAAACACCATATATTTT
TRBJ2-2	15	TRBV14	NA	NA	CASTRGGRGTGELFF	TGTGCCAGCACAAGAGGGGGTCGGGGCACCGGGGAGCTGTTTTTT
TRBJ1-1	16	TRBV19	NA	NA	CASSIRRGLMNTEAFF	TGTGCCAGTAGTATAAGGAGGGGCCTCATGAACACTGAAGCTTTCTTT
TRBJ1-1	12	TRBV2	NA	NA	CASSGDIRKAFF	TGTGCCAGCAGTGGGGACATCCGGAAGGCTTTCTTT
TRBJ1-5	14	TRBV5-1	NA	NA	CASSLDGGGQPQHF	TGCGCCAGCAGCTTGGACGGTGGCGGGCAGCCCCAGCATTTT
TRBJ1-3	14	TRBV7-2	NA	NA	CASSFTSSGNTIYF	TGTGCCAGCAGCTTCACGAGTTCTGGAAACACCATATATTTT
TRBJ1-2	14	TRBV6-5	NA	NA	CASSYLGQDYGYTF	TGTGCCAGCAGTTACTTGGGACAAGACTATGGCTACACCTTC
TRBJ1-6	16	TRBV5-4	NA	few	CASSLEQKVDRSPLHF	TGTGCCAGCAGCTTGGAACAGAAGGTCGACCGTTCACCCCTCCACTTT
TRBJ1-2	15	TRBV2	NA	NA	CASSALRNRAEGYTF	TGTGCCAGCAGTGCTCTTAGGAACAGGGCGGAAGGCTACACCTTC
TRBJ1-4	15	TRBV6-5	NA	NA	CASSYSSTRGEKLFF	TGTGCCAGCAGTTACTCGAGCACCCGAGGTGAAAAACTGTTTTTT
TRBJ2-7	13	TRBV11-1	NA	NA	CASTPDSRYEQYF	TGTGCCAGCACCCCCGACTCCCGCTACGAGCAGTACTTC
TRBJ2-5	16	TRBV7-9	TRBD2	NA	CASSLEWGGNQETQYF	TGTGCCAGCAGCTTGGAGTGGGGGGGAAACCAAGAGACCCAGTACTTC
TRBJ1-4	13	TRBV19	NA	NA	CASSGRVTEKLFF	TGTGCCAGTAGTGGCAGGGTTACGGAAAAACTGTTTTTT
TRBJ1-1	18	TRBV5-8	TRBD1	NA	CASSLGTGTGEWDTEAFF	TGTGCCAGCAGCTTGGGGACCGGGACAGGGGAGTGGGACACTGAAGCTTTCTTT
TRBJ2-5	15	TRBV5-6	NA	NA	CASSRAGSNQETQYF	TGTGCCAGCAGTAGAGCCGGGAGCAACCAAGAGACCCAGTACTTC
TRBJ1-1	19	TRBV5-1	TRBD1	NA	CASSLAGVGTGFGNTEAFF	TGCGCCAGCAGCTTGGCCGGGGTTGGGACAGGGTTCGGTAACACTGAAGCTTTCTTT
TRBJ2-1	14	TRBV6-1	TRBD1	NA	CASSRQGAYNEQFF	TGTGCCAGCAGTAGACAGGGAGCCTACAATGAGCAGTTCTTC
TRBJ1-2	13	TRBV29-1	TRBD1	once	CSAGTGTNYGYTF	TGCAGCGCCGGGACAGGCACTAACTATGGCTACACCTTC
TRBJ1-3	15	TRBV6-5	NA	NA	CASSYDRVSGNTIYF	TGTGCCAGCAGTTACGATCGGGTCTCCGGAAACACCATATATTTT
TRBJ1-1	15	TRBV5-1	TRBD1	NA	CASSPPDRDLTEAFF	TGCGCCAGCAGCCCTCCGGACAGGGACTTAACTGAAGCTTTCTTT
TRBJ2-1	16	TRBV2	TRBD2	NA	CASFTPGGTSYNEQFF	TGTGCCAGCTTTACTCCGGGCGGGACTAGTTACAATGAGCAGTTCTTC
TRBJ2-1	15	TRBV7-3	TRBD2	once	CASSSTRLAGAEQFF	TGTGCCAGCAGCTCCACGAGACTAGCGGGGGCCGAGCAGTTCTTC
TRBJ2-5	18	TRBV10-2	TRBD2	NA	CASREGDGLAGLIETQYF	TGCGCCAGCAGGGAGGGTGATGGTCTAGCGGGGCTTATTGAGACCCAGTACTTC
TRBJ1-5	14	TRBV9	NA	NA	CASSPGGSYQPQHF	TGTGCCAGCAGCCCAGGCGGGTCCTATCAGCCCCAGCATTTT
TRBJ2-7	14	TRBV7-2	NA	NA	CASSLETGRKEQYF	TGTGCCAGCAGCTTAGAGACAGGTCGAAAGGAGCAGTACTTC
TRBJ1-1	14	TRBV4-3	NA	NA	CASSPTRGMSEAFF	TGCGCCAGCAGCCCGACTCGAGGGATGAGTGAAGCTTTCTTT
TRBJ1-1	15	TRBV5-5	TRBD1	NA	CASTVPGQGNTEAFF	TGTGCCAGCACCGTCCCGGGACAGGGGAACACTGAAGCTTTCTTT